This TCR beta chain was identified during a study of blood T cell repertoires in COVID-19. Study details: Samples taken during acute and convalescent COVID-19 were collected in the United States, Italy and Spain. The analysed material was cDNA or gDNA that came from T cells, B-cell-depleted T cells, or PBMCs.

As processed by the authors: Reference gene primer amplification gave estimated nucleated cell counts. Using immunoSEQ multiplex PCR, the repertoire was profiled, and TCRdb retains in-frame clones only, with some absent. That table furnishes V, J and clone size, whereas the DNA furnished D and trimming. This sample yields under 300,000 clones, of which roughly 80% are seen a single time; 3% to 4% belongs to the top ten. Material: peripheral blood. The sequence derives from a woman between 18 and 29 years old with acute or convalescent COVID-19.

The CDR3 spells CASKEGYTEAFF. Here the CDR3 DNA reads TGTGCCAGCAAGGAGGGATACACTGAAGCTTTCTTT. V and J are TRBV12-3 or TRBV12-4 and TRBJ1-1; D is unclear. The V end was cut by 7 bases, the J end by 3 bases, with 9 bases between. This CDR3 is built from 12 residues.